This is a list of T cell receptor beta chains from one sample in a study of cytomegalovirus exposure and HLA in healthy donors. Clones were read by immunoSEQ multiplex PCR, and TCRdb kept only the in-frame ones, dropping some. The table has approximately 170,000 clones, 68% seen once; the top ten hold 1.1% to 1.5%. The sequencing sample was made of PBMCs. All receptors come from a man between 50 and 59 years old in good health and CMV-seronegative. Each CDR3 is given with its conserved first and last residue. D genes are given only for firm matches. Only part of the rows carry a size: once, few, many, or a class if the clone is expanded.

>-|TRBV28|TRBJ1-5|TRBD1
TGTGCCAGCAGTTCCCGACAGGGAACTCAGCCCCAGCATTTT
CASSSRQGTQPQHF
>-|TRBV7-2|TRBJ1-5|-
TGTGCCAGCAGCTTAACAGGGTCTCAGCCCCAGCATTTT
CASSLTGSQPQHF
>-|TRBV7-7|TRBJ2-7|-
TGTGCTAGCAGCTCAGGGCAGTTCAACGAGCAGTACTTC
CASSSGQFNEQYF
>-|TRBV28|TRBJ2-7|-
TGTGCCAGCAGTTTACGGCAAGGGGGACCCTACGAGCAGTACTTC
CASSLRQGGPYEQYF
>once|TRBV5-1|TRBJ2-3|TRBD2
TGCGCCAGCAGCTTGGGGGCGGGGGGGTCCACAGATACGCAGTATTTT
CASSLGAGGSTDTQYF
>-|TRBV7-2|TRBJ1-5|-
TGTGCCAGCAGCGCGAACTTGTATCAGCCCCAGCATTTT
CASSANLYQPQHF
>once|TRBV7-8|TRBJ2-5|TRBD2
TGTGCCAGCAGCTTAGTCCCAATAGCGGGGGGGCCCCGCGTTTTAGAGACCCAGTACTTC
CASSLVPIAGGPRVLETQYF
>-|TRBV6-6|TRBJ2-3|-
TGTGCCAGCACAAAGTTAGGCACAGATACGCAGTATTTT
CASTKLGTDTQYF
>once|TRBV28|TRBJ1-2|TRBD1
TGTGCCCATAGACAGGGAAAGAACTATGGCTACACCTTC
CAHRQGKNYGYTF
>-|TRBV27|TRBJ2-2|-
TGTGCCAGCAGTTCCCAAACCGGGGAGCTGTTTTTT
CASSSQTGELFF
>once|TRBV4-1|TRBJ1-6|-
TGCGCCAGCAGCCAAGATCGGTTCTATAATTCACCCCTCCACTTT
CASSQDRFYNSPLHF
>-|TRBV7-9|TRBJ1-1|-
TGTGCCAGCAGCTACCGTGGGGAGATTAACACTGAAGCTTTCTTT
CASSYRGEINTEAFF
>-|TRBV14|TRBJ1-2|TRBD1
TGTGCCAGCAGCCAAACAGGGGGCTTCTATGGCTACACCTTC
CASSQTGGFYGYTF
>-|TRBV6-5|TRBJ2-7|TRBD1
TGTGCCAGCAGTCGCGACAGGGGTATCTACGAGCAGTACTTC
CASSRDRGIYEQYF
>-|TRBV11-1|TRBJ1-1|TRBD1
TGTGCCAGCAGCAAAGGGGGGACAGGGGGGCGGACGAACACTGAAGCTTTCTTT
CASSKGGTGGRTNTEAFF
>few|TRBV6-6|TRBJ1-1|TRBD1
TGTGCCAGCAAGCAGGGGGAGAACACTGAAGCTTTCTTT
CASKQGENTEAFF
>-|TRBV2|TRBJ1-1|-
TGTGCCAGCAGTGAAACCCCCTACCGGGACACTGAAGCTTTCTTT
CASSETPYRDTEAFF
>-|TRBV7-8|TRBJ2-5|TRBD1
TGTGCCAGCAGCTTATCGTGGACAGGGAGTGATGAGACCCAGTACTTC
CASSLSWTGSDETQYF
>-|TRBV5-5|TRBJ2-7|-
TGTGCCAGCAGCTTGGCAGTTGGCAGGACCTACGAGCAGTACTTC
CASSLAVGRTYEQYF
>-|TRBV18|TRBJ1-1|TRBD1
TGTGCCAGCTCGGGGGGACAGGGGAACACTGAAGCTTTCTTT
CASSGGQGNTEAFF
>-|TRBV2|TRBJ1-1|-
TGTGCCAGCTTCGGCGAGAGGACTGAAGCTTTCTTT
CASFGERTEAFF
>once|TRBV7-2|TRBJ1-1|-
TGTGCCAGCAGCCTGGACGGGGGGGGGAACACTGAAGCTTTCTTT
CASSLDGGGNTEAFF
>-|TRBV10-3|TRBJ2-7|TRBD1
TGTGCCATCAGTGAACCAGGACAGGGGGCGACCTACGAGCAGTACTTC
CAISEPGQGATYEQYF
>-|TRBV6-6|TRBJ2-5|TRBD2
TGTGCCAGCAGATCACTAGCGGGGGTCCTGGGTGAGCAGTACTTC
CASRSLAGVLGEQYF
>-|TRBV7-9|TRBJ2-3|-
TGTGCCAGCAGCACGCCGGCGGGTCCAGATACGCAGTATTTT
CASSTPAGPDTQYF
>once|TRBV5-6|TRBJ2-7|TRBD2
TGTGCCAGCAGCTTGCGCGGGGGAAATACCTACGAGCAGTACTTC
CASSLRGGNTYEQYF
>-|TRBV7-2|TRBJ2-1|TRBD2
TGTGCCAGCAGCCCCGGGGGGGTCACCTACAATGAGCAGTTCTTC
CASSPGGVTYNEQFF
>once|TRBV15|TRBJ2-2|TRBD1
TGTGCCACCAGCAGTTCCCTCGCCTACAGGGGGGATGGCGGGGAGCTGTTTTTT
CATSSSLAYRGDGGELFF
>-|TRBV5-1|TRBJ1-1|-
TGCGCCAGCAGTCTTCGACCGGGTGAAGCTTTCTTT
CASSLRPGEAFF
>once|TRBV6-5|TRBJ2-7|-
TGTGCCAGCAACGACAGCCCCTACGAGCAGTACTTC
CASNDSPYEQYF
>-|TRBV28|TRBJ2-1|TRBD2
TGTGCCAGCAGTTCCCTAGCGGGGGGTAACAATGAGCAGTTCTTC
CASSSLAGGNNEQFF
>-|TRBV11-2|TRBJ2-7|-
TGTGCCAGCAGCTTAGTTGCCAGGGCGAACTACGAGCAGTACTTC
CASSLVARANYEQYF
>-|TRBV6-4|TRBJ1-1|-
TGTGCCAGCAGTGACTCGAGTCTGGGGGCGGTCACTGAAGCTTTCTTT
CASSDSSLGAVTEAFF
>-|TRBV5-4|TRBJ1-2|TRBD1
TGTGCCAGCAGCCTGGGACAGGGGGGTGGCTACACCTTC
CASSLGQGGGYTF
>-|TRBV28|TRBJ1-1|TRBD1
TGTGCCAGCAGTTTCGGACAGGGGGGTACTGAAGCTTTCTTT
CASSFGQGGTEAFF
>-|TRBV6-6|TRBJ2-7|-
TGTGCCAGCAGTCTTACAGTGGGGGCCGAGCAGTACTTC
CASSLTVGAEQYF
>few|TRBV6-5|TRBJ2-1|-
TGTGCCAGCAGTTACTACAGGACGGGTTATGAGCAGTTCTTC
CASSYYRTGYEQFF
>-|TRBV19|TRBJ2-7|-
TGTGCCAGTAGTATAGATGGCAGGCCATCCTACGAGCAGTACTTC
CASSIDGRPSYEQYF
>-|TRBV7-8|TRBJ1-4|-
TGTGCCAGCAGCCCCACTGGGGGCGGGGGGTTGGATGAAAAACTGTTTTTT
CASSPTGGGGLDEKLFF
>-|TRBV4-2|TRBJ2-7|-
TGTGCCAGCAGCCAAGGGGGCAGCGTGCGGGAGCAGTACTTC
CASSQGGSVREQYF
>few|TRBV19|TRBJ1-5|-
TGTGCCAGTAGTCCGCCGGGGAGAGGCAATCAGCCCCAGCATTTT
CASSPPGRGNQPQHF
>-|TRBV19|TRBJ1-6|TRBD1
TGTGCCAGTAGTGTGACAGGGATTAATTCACCCCTCCACTTT
CASSVTGINSPLHF
>few|TRBV9|TRBJ2-1|-
TGTGCCAGCAGCGTAGAGGAACTAAACAATGAGCAGTTCTTC
CASSVEELNNEQFF
>-|TRBV4-2|TRBJ2-7|TRBD2
TGTGCCAGCAGCCAAGAGGGAGGGGTTCCCTACGAGCAGTACTTC
CASSQEGGVPYEQYF
>-|TRBV5-6|TRBJ1-3|-
TGTGCCAGCAGCTTATCCTACTCTGGAAACACCATATATTTT
CASSLSYSGNTIYF
>-|TRBV7-9|TRBJ2-1|TRBD2
TGTGCCAGCAGCTTACCCCGGGGGGATGAGCAGTTCTTC
CASSLPRGDEQFF